This TCR beta chain derives from a study of shared clonotypes between healthy human individuals. Findings and caveats of the study: Shared clonotypes across all four donors exceeded non-shared ones in generation probability.

Trimming removed 0 bases from V and 2 bases from J, with 12 bases in between. The CDR3 has 15 amino acids. Germline CDR1 SGHRS, CDR2 YFSETQ. CD45RO-negative, CCR7-selected cells formed the naive CD8 fraction, which excluded terminally differentiated effector memory CD45RA+ cells. This clone was detected only once. No antigen is known for it. Repertoires were generated with immunoSEQ multiplex PCR, while TCRdb's copy carries only in-frame clones and drops some. The data contain millions of clones, around 93% of them singletons. The sample was naive CD8+ T cells from PBMCs. The TCR sequence derives from a man aged 18 to 29 in good health. Some clones in this sample may be carry-over from other donors' samples. The rearrangement joins TRBV5-1 to TRBJ2-7; unclear D gene. The chain's CDR3 is CASSLGQPAAYEQYF. CDR3 coding DNA: TGCGCCAGCAGCTTGGGGCAGCCAGCTGCCTACGAGCAGTACTTC.